Reported below is one T cell receptor beta chain. Per the original data handling: Amplified reference gene primers provided the basis for estimating nucleated cell counts. Sequencing used immunoSEQ multiplex PCR; TCRdb keeps in-frame clones, though not all of them. The V and J calls and clone size are taken from that table; D and trimming were inferred from the DNA. The sample has 300,000 to 400,000 clones; 90% are singletons. The data are from a study of blood T cell repertoires in COVID-19. Study as a whole: The United States, Italy and Spain provided the acute and convalescent COVID-19 samples. The cDNA or gDNA used as material had been derived from T cells, B-cell-depleted T cells, or PBMCs.

Seattle researchers signed up patients amid active infection and tracked them longitudinally. The V gene's germline CDR1 is MNHNS and CDR2 SASEGT. Trimming cost V 3 bases and J 6 bases; bases outside gene matches: 8. The CDR3 is 15 residues long. Input material: peripheral blood. The chain couples TRBV6-1 to TRBJ1-5; 7 bases map to TRBD1. This sequence originates from a woman aged 25 to 39 with COVID-19, enrolled during active disease. DNA of the CDR3: TGTGCCAGCAGTGATGTACAGGGGCCCCGTCAGCCCCAGCATTTT. This sequence encodes CASSDVQGPRQPQHF.